Below are 20 T cell receptor beta chains sequenced from a single sample in a study of blood T cells in healthy people across ages. Through a sample-barcoded 5' primer and a J-beta primer mix, a second PCR was run for roughly 6 to 12 cycles. Each CDR3 protein gets one entry after TCRdb re-called the 5' RACE reads with MiXCR. The table includes about 630,000 distinct CDR3 sequences, around 21% detected once. The specimen sequenced was blood. The origin of the receptors is a man between 65 and 80 years old in good health.

J is TRBJ1-1 and V is TRBV30, with 9 bases lining up with TRBD1. The CDR3 spans 14 residues. J gave up 4 bases and V 1 base, and 4 bases lay outside the gene matches. Germline loops: CDR1 GTSNPN, CDR2 SVGIG (reference sequence). The CDR3 nucleotides are TGTGCCTGGAGTGACGGGACAGGGTTCACTGAAGCTTTCTTT. Its protein product is CAWSDGTGFTEAFF.

The rearrangement links TRBV5-1 to TRBJ2-2; 11 bases fit TRBD2. CDR1 SGHRS and CDR2 YFSETQ come from the germline V gene. CDR3 length: 20 amino acids. J lost 3 bases, V lost 4 bases, and 17 bases had no gene match. The CDR3 is CASSPLGTSGHCRDTGELFF. DNA of the CDR3: TGCGCCAGCAGCCCCTTAGGGACTAGCGGCCATTGCCGGGACACCGGGGAGCTGTTTTTT.

The sample holds one count of this clonotype. The rearrangement links TRBV29-1 to TRBJ1-1; 9 nucleotides agree with TRBD1. The trim removed 7 bases at V and 2 bases at J, leaving 5 bases unmatched. Germline CDR1 and CDR2: SQVTM and ANQGSEA. The CDR3 extends over 13 amino acids. The CDR3 bases are TGCAGCGCGGGGACAGGGCTAAACACTGAAGCTTTCTTT. Residues: CSAGTGLNTEAFF. Using reference TRBV29-1 and TRBJ1-1 for the parts outside the CDR3, the full variable domain is SAVISQKPSRDICQRGTSLTIQCQVDSQVTMMFWYRQQPGQSLTLIATANQGSEATYESGFVIDKFPISRPNLTFSTLTVSNMSPEDSSIYLCSAGTGLNTEAFFGQGTRLTVV.

The chain links TRBV4-3 to TRBJ2-5; tentatively, D is TRBD2 (6 bases). The germline V gene encodes CDR1 LGHNA and CDR2 YSLEER. The CDR3 is 15 residues long. Trimming shortened V by 0 bases and J by 7 bases, and 15 bases separated the two germline ends. The CDR3 spells CASSQEVSPEGTQYF. CDR3 bases: TGCGCCAGCAGCCAAGAGGTATCTCCGGAGGGGACCCAGTACTTC.

V gene TRBV7-8 combines with J gene TRBJ2-5, with 10 bases aligning to TRBD1. Looked up from germline, CDR1 is SGHVS and CDR2 is FQNEAQ. Trimming at V came to 5 bases and at J to 4 bases, leaving 7 bases not matched to a gene. This CDR3 is built from 15 residues. The CDR3 DNA reads as TGTGCCAGCAGCCCCGGACAGGGGGGTCGAGAGACCCAGTACTTC. Translated: CASSPGQGGRETQYF.

This clonotype appeared a single time. The V and J genes are TRBV20-1 and TRBJ1-2, with 9 bases identical to TRBD1. The CDR3 spans 13 residues. J lost 7 bases, V lost 0 bases, and 3 bases had no gene match. Germline V gene lookup returns CDR1 DFQATT and CDR2 SNEGSKA (reference sequence). CDR3 protein: CSAREDRGGGYTF. The CDR3 coding sequence is TGCAGTGCTAGAGAGGACAGGGGTGGTGGCTACACCTTC.

This clonotype was observed a few times. The chain combines TRBV20-1 with TRBJ2-2, with D possibly TRBD1 on 5 matching bases. The germline V gene encodes CDR1 DFQATT and CDR2 SNEGSKA (reference sequence). V was shortened by 5 bases and J by 6 bases, with 7 bases between the two germline ends. The CDR3 consists of 11 residues. The CDR3 nucleotides are TGCAGTGCTCAGGGCCCCGGGGAGCTGTTTTTT. Translating it yields CSAQGPGELFF.

This clonotype occurred a few times. The J gene is TRBJ2-7, the V gene TRBV21-1; the D call in the table, TRBD1, was not verified against the DNA. TRBV21-1 is tagged as a pseudogene. The CDR3 extends over 16 amino acids. This chain's CDR3 is CASSPPFRTEPYEQYF. CDR3 DNA: TGTGCCAGCAGCCCTCCCTTCCGGACAGAACCCTACGAGCAGTACTTC.

The sample holds a few counts of this clonotype. The chain recombines TRBV20-1 with TRBJ2-1; 9 nucleotides line up with TRBD2. The germline CDR1 and CDR2 sequences are DFQATT and SNEGSKA (reference sequence). The CDR3 contains 14 residues. After removal of 4 bases from V and 4 bases from J, the junction contained 5 bases not matched to a gene. The CDR3 protein is CSAISGRLYNEQFF. The CDR3, as DNA: TGCAGTGCTATCAGCGGGAGGCTATACAATGAGCAGTTCTTC.

This chain joins TRBV20-1 and TRBJ1-3, with D possibly being TRBD1 (5 bases). V gave up 2 bases and J gave up 0 bases, with 11 bases separating them. The CDR3 contains 15 residues. From germline, CDR1 is DFQATT and CDR2 SNEGSKA (reference sequence). The CDR3 region is CSARNAGSSGNTIYF. CDR3 DNA: TGCAGTGCTAGAAACGCAGGGAGCTCTGGAAACACCATATATTTT.

This clonotype appeared many times. The chain links TRBV20-1 to TRBJ2-1; 7 positions agree with TRBD1. There are 14 residues in the CDR3. V lost 4 bases to trimming and J lost 5 bases; unmatched junction nucleotides: 8. In germline, CDR1 is DFQATT, CDR2 SNEGSKA (reference sequence). As DNA, the CDR3 is TGCAGTGCTATTCGACAGGGTAGTCACAATGAGCAGTTCTTC. Translation gives CSAIRQGSHNEQFF.

The chain uses TRBV7-2 and TRBJ2-1; tentatively, D is TRBD2 (5 bases). The CDR3 sequence is 12 residues long. Trimming shortened V by 2 bases and J by 8 bases, and 7 bases separated the two germline ends. The germline V gene encodes CDR1 SGHTA and CDR2 FQGNSA. CDR3 nucleotides: TGTGCCAGCAGCTTACGGGAATATGAGCAGTTCTTC. Amino acids: CASSLREYEQFF.

V and J are TRBV15 and TRBJ2-2; 11 positions agree with TRBD1. After removal of 4 bases from V and 2 bases from J, the junction contained 3 bases not matched to a gene. This CDR3 has 16 amino acids. Germline assignment: CDR1 LNHNV and CDR2 YYDKDF (reference sequence). The CDR3 is CATSTRTGGNTGELFF. As DNA, the CDR3 is TGTGCCACCAGCACGCGGACAGGGGGCAACACCGGGGAGCTGTTTTTT.

The gene calls are TRBV6-1 and TRBJ2-1, with unresolved D. V was cut by 2 bases and J by 5 bases, with 7 bases left in between. The germline V gene encodes CDR1 MNHNS and CDR2 SASEGT. The CDR3 is made up of 13 amino acids. Here the CDR3 reads CASSESWDNEQFF. Here the CDR3 DNA reads TGTGCCAGCAGTGAATCTTGGGACAATGAGCAGTTCTTC.

This clonotype was seen only a few times. CDR3 residues: CSARDPRRNTEAFF. The CDR3 nucleotides are TGCAGTGCTAGAGATCCTAGGAGGAACACTGAAGCTTTCTTT. The rearrangement links TRBV20-1 to TRBJ1-1; D ambiguous. The CDR3 totals 14 residues. V was shortened by 0 bases and J by 1 base, with 9 bases between the two germline ends. Germline lookup yields CDR1 DFQATT and CDR2 SNEGSKA (reference sequence).

The J gene is TRBJ1-2, the V gene TRBV7-9, with 8 positions matching TRBD1. V dropped 5 bases and J dropped 8; count of bases not matched to a gene: 13. CDR3 length: 15 residues. The germline CDR1 and CDR2 sequences are SEHNR and FQNEAQ (reference sequence). For the CDR3, the DNA is TGTGCCAGCAGCCCGCCTGGACAGGGAGGTTTGGGCTACACCTTC. The encoded protein is CASSPPGQGGLGYTF. Full variable domain (missing parts from reference TRBV7-9 and TRBJ1-2): DTGVSQNPRHKITKRGQNVTFRCDPISEHNRLYWYRQTLGQGPEFLTYFQNEAQLEKSRLLSDRFSAERPKGSFSTLEIQRTEQGDSAMYLCASSPPGQGGLGYTFGSGTRLTVV.

This clonotype was detected a few times. V and J are TRBV10-3 and TRBJ2-6, with D possibly TRBD2 on 5 matching bases. V lost 4 bases and J 0 bases, leaving 19 bases between the germline ends. In germline, CDR1 is ENHRY, CDR2 SYGVKD. This CDR3 is 19 amino acids long. CDR3 sequence reads: CAISGGASWELSGANVLTF. The CDR3 nucleotides are TGTGCCATCAGTGGAGGTGCGTCCTGGGAGCTCTCTGGGGCCAACGTCCTGACTTTC.

This clonotype appeared a few times. The chain links TRBV6-5 to TRBJ2-2; 7 positions agree with TRBD2. This CDR3 has 14 amino acids. The germline CDR1 and CDR2 sequences are MNHEY and SVGAGI. Trimming took 6 bases from V and 6 from J; bases not matched to a gene: 7. The CDR3: CASSYTAGAGELFF. CDR3 sequence (DNA): TGTGCCAGCAGCTATACGGCGGGAGCCGGGGAGCTGTTTTTT.

This clonotype appeared many times. The J gene is TRBJ2-3, the V gene TRBV11-2, with 11 bases lining up with TRBD2. Unmatched junction bases numbered 7, after V lost 1 base and J lost 1 base. CDR1 is SGHAT and CDR2 is FQNNGV in the germline V gene. The CDR3 has 18 residues. The CDR3 sequence: CASSLGPGLAVGTDTQYF. The CDR3 bases are TGTGCCAGCAGCTTAGGCCCGGGACTAGCGGTCGGCACAGATACGCAGTATTTT.

In this sample, this clonotype turned up a few times. Compared with germline, one end of the junction differs, possibly owing to a read error. The chain links TRBV20-1 to TRBJ2-5; 9 bases are shared with TRBD2. The J call may be faulty, since TRBJ2-1 better matches the DNA end. In germline, CDR1 is DFQATT, CDR2 SNEGSKA (reference sequence). There are 17 residues in the CDR3. The CDR3 loop is CSARSLAGLSRYDEQFF. CDR3 coding DNA: TGCAGTGCTAGATCACTAGCGGGTTTGTCCCGCTACGATGAGCAGTTCTTC.